This T cell receptor beta chain was observed in a study of regulatory T cells in long-lasting Graves disease. Time point given: newly diagnosed GD, antithyroid drugs for less than 3 months. RNA extracted from PBMCs served as the sequencing template. This clonotype has only a few counts. Arm-PCR with iRepertoire HTBI primers amplified the CDR3 regions for these TCR beta libraries. From the multiplex PCR reads, TCRdb called clonotypes with MiXCR, one entry per CDR3 protein. The table has around 360,000 distinct CDR3 sequences, around 16% seen once. Germline V gives CDR1 MDHEN, CDR2 SYDVKM. V was cut by 5 bases and J by 6 bases, with 17 bases left in between. CDR3 length: 16 amino acids. The sample also formed part of further work on T cells in Graves' hyperthyroidism and ophthalmopathy.

The chain uses TRBV28 and TRBJ1-6; perhaps TRBD1 as D (5 bases). The clonotype comes from a woman aged 18-29 years with Graves disease. Specimen: peripheral blood mononuclear cells (PBMCs), collected at new diagnosis, from a patient treated with antithyroid drugs. In DNA, the CDR3 is TGTGCCAGCAGTCCGGCCGGGGGAAAGGGTAATTCACCCCTCCACTTT. Protein: CASSPAGGKGNSPLHF.